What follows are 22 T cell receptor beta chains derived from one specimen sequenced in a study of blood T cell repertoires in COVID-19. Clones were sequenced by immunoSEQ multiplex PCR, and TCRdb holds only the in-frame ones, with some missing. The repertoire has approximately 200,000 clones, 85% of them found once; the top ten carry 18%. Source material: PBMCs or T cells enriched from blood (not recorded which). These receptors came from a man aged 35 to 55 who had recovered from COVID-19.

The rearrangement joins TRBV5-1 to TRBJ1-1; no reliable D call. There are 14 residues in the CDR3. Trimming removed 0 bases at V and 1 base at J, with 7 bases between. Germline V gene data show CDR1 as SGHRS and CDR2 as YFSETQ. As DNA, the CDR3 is TGCGCCAGCAGCTTGGAAGGGAGGAACACTGAAGCTTTCTTT. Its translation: CASSLEGRNTEAFF.

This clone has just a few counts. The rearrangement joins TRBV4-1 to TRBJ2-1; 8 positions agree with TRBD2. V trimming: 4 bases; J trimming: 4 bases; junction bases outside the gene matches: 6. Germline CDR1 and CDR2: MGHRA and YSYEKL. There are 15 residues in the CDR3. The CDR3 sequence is CASSPRSSGYNEQFF. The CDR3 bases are TGCGCCAGCAGCCCCAGGTCTAGCGGGTACAATGAGCAGTTCTTC.

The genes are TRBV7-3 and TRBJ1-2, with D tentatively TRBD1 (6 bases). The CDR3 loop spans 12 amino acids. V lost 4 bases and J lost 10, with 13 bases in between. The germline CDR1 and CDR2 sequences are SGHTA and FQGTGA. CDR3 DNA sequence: TGTGCCAGCAGCTCGCCCGGACAGCCCTACACCTTC. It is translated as CASSSPGQPYTF.

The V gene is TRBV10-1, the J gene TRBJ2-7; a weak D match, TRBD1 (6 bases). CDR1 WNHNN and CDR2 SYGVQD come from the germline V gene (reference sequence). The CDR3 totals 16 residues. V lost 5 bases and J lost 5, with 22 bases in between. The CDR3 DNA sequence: TGCGCCAGCAGTTTTAGGGGACACGAGCCTCTGGACGAGCAGTACTTC. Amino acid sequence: CASSFRGHEPLDEQYF.

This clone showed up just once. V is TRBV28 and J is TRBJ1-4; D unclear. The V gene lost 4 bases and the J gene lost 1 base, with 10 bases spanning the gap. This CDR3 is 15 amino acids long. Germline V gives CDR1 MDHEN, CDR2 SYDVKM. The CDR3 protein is CASSSRRVTNEKLFF. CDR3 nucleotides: TGTGCCAGCAGTTCCCGCCGCGTAACTAATGAAAAACTGTTTTTT.

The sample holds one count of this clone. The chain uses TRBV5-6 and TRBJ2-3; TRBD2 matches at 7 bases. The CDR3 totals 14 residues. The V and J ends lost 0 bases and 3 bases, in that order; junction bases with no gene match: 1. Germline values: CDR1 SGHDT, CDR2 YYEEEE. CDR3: CASSLGLATDTQYF. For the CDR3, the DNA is TGTGCCAGCAGCTTGGGACTAGCAACAGATACGCAGTATTTT.

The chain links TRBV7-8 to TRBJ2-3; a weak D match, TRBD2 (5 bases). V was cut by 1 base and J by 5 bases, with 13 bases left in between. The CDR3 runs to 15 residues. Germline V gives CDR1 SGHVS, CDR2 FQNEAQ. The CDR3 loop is CASSLVSGVGDTQYF. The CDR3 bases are TGTGCCAGCAGCTTAGTTTCCGGGGTAGGAGATACGCAGTATTTT.

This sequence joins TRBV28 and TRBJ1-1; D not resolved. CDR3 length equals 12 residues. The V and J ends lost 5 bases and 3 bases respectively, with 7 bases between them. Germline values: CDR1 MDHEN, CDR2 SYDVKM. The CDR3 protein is CASSPSHTEAFF. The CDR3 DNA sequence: TGTGCCAGCAGTCCTAGCCACACTGAAGCTTTCTTT. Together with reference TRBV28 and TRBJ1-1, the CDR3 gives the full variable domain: DVKVTQSSRYLVKRTGEKVFLECVQDMDHENMFWYRQDPGLGLRLIYFSYDVKMKEKGDIPEGYSVSREKKERFSLILESASTNQTSMYLCASSPSHTEAFFGQGTRLTVV.

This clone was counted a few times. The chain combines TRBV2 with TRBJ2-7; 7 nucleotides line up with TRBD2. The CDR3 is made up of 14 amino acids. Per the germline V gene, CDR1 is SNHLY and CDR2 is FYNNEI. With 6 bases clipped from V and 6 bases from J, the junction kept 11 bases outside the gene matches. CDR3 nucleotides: TGTGCCAGCAGCCTGGGGGGGGGAACGGGCGAGCAGTACTTC. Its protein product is CASSLGGGTGEQYF.

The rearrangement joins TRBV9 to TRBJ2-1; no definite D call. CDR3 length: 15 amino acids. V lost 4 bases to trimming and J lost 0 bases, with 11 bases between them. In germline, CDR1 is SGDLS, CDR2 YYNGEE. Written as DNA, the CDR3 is TGTGCCAGCAGCTCCCCTAAGAGCTCCTACAATGAGCAGTTCTTC. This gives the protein CASSSPKSSYNEQFF.

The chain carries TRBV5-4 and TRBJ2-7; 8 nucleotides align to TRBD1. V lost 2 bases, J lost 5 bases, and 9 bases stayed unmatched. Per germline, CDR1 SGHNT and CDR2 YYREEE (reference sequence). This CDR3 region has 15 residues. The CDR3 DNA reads TGTGCCAGCAGCTTCCAGGGGGCGCTGTCGAACGAGCAGTACTTC. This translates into CASSFQGALSNEQYF.

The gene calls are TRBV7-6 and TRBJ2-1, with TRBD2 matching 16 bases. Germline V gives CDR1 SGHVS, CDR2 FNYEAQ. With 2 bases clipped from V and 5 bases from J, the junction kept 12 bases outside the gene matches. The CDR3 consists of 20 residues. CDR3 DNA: TGTGCCAGCAGCTTAACAGGCGGGACTAGCGGGAGGGGGGGGCACAATGAGCAGTTCTTC. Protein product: CASSLTGGTSGRGGHNEQFF. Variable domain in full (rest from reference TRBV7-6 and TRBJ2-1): GAGVSQSPRYKVTKRGQDVALRCDPISGHVSLYWYRQALGQGPEFLTYFNYEAQQDKSGLPNDRFSAERPEGSISTLTIQRTEQRDSAMYRCASSLTGGTSGRGGHNEQFFGPGTRLTVL.

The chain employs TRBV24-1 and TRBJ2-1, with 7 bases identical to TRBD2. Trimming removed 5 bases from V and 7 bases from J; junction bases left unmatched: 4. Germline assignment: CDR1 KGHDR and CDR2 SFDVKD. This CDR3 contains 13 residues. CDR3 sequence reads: CATSVGGSNEQFF. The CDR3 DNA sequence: TGTGCCACCAGTGTCGGCGGGAGTAATGAGCAGTTCTTC.

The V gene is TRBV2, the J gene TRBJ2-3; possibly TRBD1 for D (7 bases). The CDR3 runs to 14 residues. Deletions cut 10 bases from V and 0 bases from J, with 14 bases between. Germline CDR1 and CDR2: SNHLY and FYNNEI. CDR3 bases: TGTGCCAACCGTCAGGGGGGTAGCACAGATACGCAGTATTTT. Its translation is CANRQGGSTDTQYF.

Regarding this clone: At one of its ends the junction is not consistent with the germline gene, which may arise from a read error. The CDR3 region has the DNA TGTGCCAGTAATATAGGGACAGGGAAGATCTACGAGCAGTACTTC. This sequence encodes CASNIGTGKIYEQYF. The rearrangement uses TRBV19 and TRBJ2-7; 9 bases match TRBD1. In germline, CDR1 is LNHDA, CDR2 SQIVND (reference sequence). This CDR3 is built from 15 residues.

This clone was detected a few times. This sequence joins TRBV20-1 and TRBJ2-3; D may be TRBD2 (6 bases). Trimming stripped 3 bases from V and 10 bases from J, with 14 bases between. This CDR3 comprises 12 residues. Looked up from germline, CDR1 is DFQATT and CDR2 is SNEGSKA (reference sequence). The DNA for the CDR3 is TGCAGTGCTAGTTTAGCGGAAGTAGCGCAGTATTTT. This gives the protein CSASLAEVAQYF.

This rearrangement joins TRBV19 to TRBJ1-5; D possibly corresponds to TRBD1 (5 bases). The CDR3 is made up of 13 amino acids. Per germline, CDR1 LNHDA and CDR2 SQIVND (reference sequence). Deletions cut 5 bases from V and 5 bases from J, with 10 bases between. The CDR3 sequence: CASSESRDQPQHF. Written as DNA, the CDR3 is TGTGCCAGTAGTGAATCCAGGGATCAGCCCCAGCATTTT.

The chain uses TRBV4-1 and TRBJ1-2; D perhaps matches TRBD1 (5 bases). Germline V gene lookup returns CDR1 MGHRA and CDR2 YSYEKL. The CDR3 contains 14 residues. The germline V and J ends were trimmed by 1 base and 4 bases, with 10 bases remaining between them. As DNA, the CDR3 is TGCGCCAGCAGCCAAGGGGAGGGGTCCTATGGCTACACCTTC. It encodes CASSQGEGSYGYTF.

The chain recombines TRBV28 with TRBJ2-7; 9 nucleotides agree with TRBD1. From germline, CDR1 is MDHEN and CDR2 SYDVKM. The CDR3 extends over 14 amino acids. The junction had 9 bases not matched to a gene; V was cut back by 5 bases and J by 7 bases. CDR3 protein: CASSPGQGSGEQYF. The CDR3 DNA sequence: TGTGCCAGCAGTCCAGGACAGGGGTCGGGGGAGCAGTACTTC. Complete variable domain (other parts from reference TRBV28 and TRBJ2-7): DVKVTQSSRYLVKRTGEKVFLECVQDMDHENMFWYRQDPGLGLRLIYFSYDVKMKEKGDIPEGYSVSREKKERFSLILESASTNQTSMYLCASSPGQGSGEQYFGPGTRLTVT.

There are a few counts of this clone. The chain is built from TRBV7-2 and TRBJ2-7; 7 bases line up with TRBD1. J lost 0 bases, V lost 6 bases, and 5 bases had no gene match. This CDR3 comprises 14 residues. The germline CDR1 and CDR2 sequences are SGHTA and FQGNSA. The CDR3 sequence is CASSPDRDSYEQYF. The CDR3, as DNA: TGTGCCAGCAGTCCTGACAGGGACTCCTACGAGCAGTACTTC.

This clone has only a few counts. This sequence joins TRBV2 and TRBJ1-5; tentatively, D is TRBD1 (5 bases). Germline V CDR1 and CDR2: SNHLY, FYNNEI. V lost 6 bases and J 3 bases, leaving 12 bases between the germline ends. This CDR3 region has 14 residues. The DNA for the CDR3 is TGTGCCAGCAGGTGGAGGGGTTCCAATCAGCCCCAGCATTTT. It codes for CASRWRGSNQPQHF.

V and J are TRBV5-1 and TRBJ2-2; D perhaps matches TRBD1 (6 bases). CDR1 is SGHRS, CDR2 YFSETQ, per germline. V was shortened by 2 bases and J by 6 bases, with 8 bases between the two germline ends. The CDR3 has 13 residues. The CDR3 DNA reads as TGCGCCAGCAGCTTTGGACAGCCCGGGGAGCTGTTTTTT. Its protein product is CASSFGQPGELFF.